The clone carrying this TCR beta chain has more than one count but fewer than ten. The antigen is unknown. This sample was taken from a study of beta chain features in type 1 diabetes. Study-level findings and limits: When Type 1 diabetes patients were examined, their TCRB CDR3s proved moderately but significantly shorter in all four CD4+ subsets. PCR might preferentially amplify shorter templates, equally in patients and controls.

CDR3 length: 13 residues. V lost 3 bases to trimming and J lost 4 bases, with 8 bases between them. The germline gives CDR1 MNHEY, CDR2 SMNVEV (reference sequence). Since all of the isolated RNA was reverse transcribed, expressed TCRB transcripts were what got sequenced. Profiled with immunoSEQ multiplex PCR; TCRdb holds only in-frame clones, not every one. The sample contains about 340,000 clones, roughly 14% of which appear only once. Sequencing was performed on naive CD4+ T cells from blood. The receptor's source is a woman between 18 and 29 years old with type 1 diabetes. The chain joins TRBV27 to TRBJ2-3; D perhaps matches TRBD2 (6 bases). The CDR3 region is CASSFTSPDTQYF. The CDR3 nucleotides are TGTGCCAGCAGTTTTACTAGCCCAGATACGCAGTATTTT.